This TCR beta chain appears in the sequencing data of a study of blood T cell repertoires in COVID-19. Overall study: Acute and convalescent COVID-19 samples came from the United States, Italy and Spain. PBMCs, B-cell-depleted T cells, or T cells provided the cDNA or gDNA that made up the material.

A remark on this clone: This sample includes further DNA sequences coding for the same CDR3.

The authors' processing: Estimation of nucleated cell counts was performed using reference gene primer amplification. Here immunoSEQ multiplex PCR was the method, and the copy in TCRdb shows in-frame clones only, minus some. That table furnishes V, J and clone size, whereas the DNA furnished D and trimming. The sample consists of approximately 240,000 clones, about 83% of them appearing once. Trimming stripped 2 bases from V and 1 base from J, with 5 bases between. Germline assignment: CDR1 ENHRY and CDR2 SYGVKD. This CDR3 contains 14 residues. The sequence was collected from a man between 50 and 59 years old with acute or convalescent COVID-19. This sequence joins TRBV10-3 and TRBJ2-2; D uncertain. The sample comprised peripheral blood. The CDR3 DNA is TGTGCCATCAGTGAGAATAGGAACACCGGGGAGCTGTTTTTT. Protein: CAISENRNTGELFF.